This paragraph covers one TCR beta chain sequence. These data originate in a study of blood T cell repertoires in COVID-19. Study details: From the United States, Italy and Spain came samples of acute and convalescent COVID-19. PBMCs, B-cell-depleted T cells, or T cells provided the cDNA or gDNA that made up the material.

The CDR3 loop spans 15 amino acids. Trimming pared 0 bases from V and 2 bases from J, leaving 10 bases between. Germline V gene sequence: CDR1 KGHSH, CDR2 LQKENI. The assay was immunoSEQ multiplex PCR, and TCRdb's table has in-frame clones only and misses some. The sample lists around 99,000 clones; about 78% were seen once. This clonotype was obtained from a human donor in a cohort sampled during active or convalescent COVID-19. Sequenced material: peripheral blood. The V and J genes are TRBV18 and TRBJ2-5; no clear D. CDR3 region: CASSPPAQPQETQYF. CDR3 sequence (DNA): TGTGCCAGCTCACCACCGGCACAGCCACAAGAGACCCAGTACTTC. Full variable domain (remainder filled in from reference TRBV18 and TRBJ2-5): NAGVMQNPRHLVRRRGQEARLRCSPMKGHSHVYWYRQLPEEGLKFMVYLQKENIIDESGMPKERFSAEFPKEGPSILRIQQVVRGDSAAYFCASSPPAQPQETQYFGPGTRLLVL.